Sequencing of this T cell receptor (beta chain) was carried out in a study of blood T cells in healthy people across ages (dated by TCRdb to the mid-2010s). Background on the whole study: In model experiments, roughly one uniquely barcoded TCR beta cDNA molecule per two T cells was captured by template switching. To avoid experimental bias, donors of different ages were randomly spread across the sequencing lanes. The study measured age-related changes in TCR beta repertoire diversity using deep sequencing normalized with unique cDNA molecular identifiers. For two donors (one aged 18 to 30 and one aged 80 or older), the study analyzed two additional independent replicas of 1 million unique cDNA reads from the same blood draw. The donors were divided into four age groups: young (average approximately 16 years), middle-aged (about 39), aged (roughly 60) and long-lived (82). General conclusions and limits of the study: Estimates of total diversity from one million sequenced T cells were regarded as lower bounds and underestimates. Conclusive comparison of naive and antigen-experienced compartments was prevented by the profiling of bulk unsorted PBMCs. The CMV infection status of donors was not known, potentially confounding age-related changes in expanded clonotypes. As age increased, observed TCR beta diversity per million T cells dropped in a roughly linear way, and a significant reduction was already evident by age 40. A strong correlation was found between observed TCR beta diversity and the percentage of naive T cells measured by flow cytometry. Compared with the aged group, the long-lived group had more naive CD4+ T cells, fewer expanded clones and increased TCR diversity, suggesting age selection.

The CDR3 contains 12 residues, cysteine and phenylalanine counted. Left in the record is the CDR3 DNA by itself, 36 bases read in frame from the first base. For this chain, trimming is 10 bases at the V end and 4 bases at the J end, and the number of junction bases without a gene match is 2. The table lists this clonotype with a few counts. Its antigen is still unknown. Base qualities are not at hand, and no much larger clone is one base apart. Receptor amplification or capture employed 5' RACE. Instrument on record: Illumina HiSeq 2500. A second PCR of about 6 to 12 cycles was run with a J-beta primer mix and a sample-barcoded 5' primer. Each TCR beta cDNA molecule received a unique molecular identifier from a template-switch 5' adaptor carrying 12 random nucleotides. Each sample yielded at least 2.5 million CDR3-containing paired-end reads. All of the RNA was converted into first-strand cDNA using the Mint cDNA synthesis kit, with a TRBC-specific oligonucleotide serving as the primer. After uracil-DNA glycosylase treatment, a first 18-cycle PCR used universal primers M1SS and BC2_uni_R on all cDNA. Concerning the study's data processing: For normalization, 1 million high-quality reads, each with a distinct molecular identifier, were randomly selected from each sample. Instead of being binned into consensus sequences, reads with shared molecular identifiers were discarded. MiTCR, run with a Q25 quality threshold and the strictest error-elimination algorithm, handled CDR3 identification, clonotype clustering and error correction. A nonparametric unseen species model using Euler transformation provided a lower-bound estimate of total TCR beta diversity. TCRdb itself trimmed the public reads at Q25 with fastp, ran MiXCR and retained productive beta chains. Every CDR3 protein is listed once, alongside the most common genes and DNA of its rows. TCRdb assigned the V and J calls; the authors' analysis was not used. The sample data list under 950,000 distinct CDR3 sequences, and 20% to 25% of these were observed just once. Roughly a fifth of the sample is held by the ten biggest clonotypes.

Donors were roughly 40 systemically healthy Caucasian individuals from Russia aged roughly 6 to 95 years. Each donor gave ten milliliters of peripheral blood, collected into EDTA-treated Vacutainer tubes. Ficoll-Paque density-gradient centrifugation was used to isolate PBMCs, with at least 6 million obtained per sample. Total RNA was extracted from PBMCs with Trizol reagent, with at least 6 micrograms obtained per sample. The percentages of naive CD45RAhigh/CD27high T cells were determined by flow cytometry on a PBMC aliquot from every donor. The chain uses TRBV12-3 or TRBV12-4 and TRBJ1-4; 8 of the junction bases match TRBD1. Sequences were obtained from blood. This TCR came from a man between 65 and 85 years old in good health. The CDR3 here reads CATGQDNEKLFF. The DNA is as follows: TGTGCCACGGGACAGGATAATGAAAAACTGTTTTTT.